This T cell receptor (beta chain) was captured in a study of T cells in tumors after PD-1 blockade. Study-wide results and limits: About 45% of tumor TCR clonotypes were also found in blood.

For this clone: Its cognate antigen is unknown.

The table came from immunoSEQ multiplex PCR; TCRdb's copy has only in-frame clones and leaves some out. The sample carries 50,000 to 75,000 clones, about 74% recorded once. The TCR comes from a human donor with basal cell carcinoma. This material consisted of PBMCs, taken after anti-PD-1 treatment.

CDR3 protein: CAWRRGPNYGYTF. DNA of the CDR3: TGTGCCTGGAGACGGGGTCCCAACTATGGCTACACCTTC. The rearrangement links TRBV30 to TRBJ1-2; D call uncertain. Per the germline V gene, CDR1 is GTSNPN and CDR2 is SVGIG (reference sequence). The ends were cut back, 3 bases at V and 2 bases at J, with 10 bases in the middle. The CDR3 spans 13 residues.